Below, one T cell receptor (beta chain) is given with its context. Its antigen is unidentified. The CDR3 is made up of 13 amino acids. Germline lookup yields CDR1 MNHEY and CDR2 SVGAGI. V lost 0 bases and J 0 bases, leaving 3 bases between the germline ends. The source of the sample is a study of breast tumors, draining lymph nodes, adjacent tissues. The study, taken as a whole, reports: Luminal-like breast cancer showed significantly higher tumor–nontumor repertoire similarity than basal-like. Tumors had less TCR diversity than lymph nodes, more than nontumor tissue. Tumor T cell lymph node origin was a supported hypothesis, not proven.

Samples came from axillary lymph nodes draining the breast cancer. MiXCR, applied by TCRdb to the multiplex PCR reads, yields one record per CDR3 protein. In the table there are over 200,000 distinct CDR3 sequences, around 35% of which are singletons. The sample was axillary lymph node tissue. This TCR derives from a female donor with breast cancer. Some clones in this sample may be carry-over from other donors' samples. V is TRBV6-5 and J is TRBJ2-7; D remains ambiguous. The CDR3 protein is CASSYSGSYEQYF. CDR3 in DNA: TGTGCCAGCAGTTACTCGGGCTCCTACGAGCAGTACTTC.